A selection of T cell receptor beta chains follows, all from one sample in a study of blood T cell repertoires in COVID-19. Some clones are missing from TCRdb's copy, which holds only in-frame ones; the method was immunoSEQ multiplex PCR. The sample shows tens of thousands of clones, more than 75% of them seen only once. Material: peripheral blood. The receptors come from a woman aged 60-70 years with acute or convalescent COVID-19. Both conserved end residues are part of each CDR3. Fields, in order: CDR3 DNA, CDR3 protein, J gene, V gene, D gene, clone size. The D gene is left open where the match is weak. Size is stated for part of the rows, as once, few or many counts, or as a class when the clone is expanded.

TGTGCCAGCAGCCCCACCTTAGCAGGGGACCCATGGGTCACTGAAGCTTTCTTT CASSPTLAGDPWVTEAFF TRBJ1-1 TRBV11-2 - -
TGTGCCAGCAGCTTAGAGGACGCGGGGGGCTCCACAGATACGCAGTATTTT CASSLEDAGGSTDTQYF TRBJ2-3 TRBV7-2 TRBD2 -
TGTGCCAGCAGCTTGGTCGACAGGGGGTACGAGCAGTACTTC CASSLVDRGYEQYF TRBJ2-7 TRBV5-6 TRBD1 -
TGTGCCAGCAGCTTGGTGGGGGACACCGAGCAGTACTTC CASSLVGDTEQYF TRBJ2-7 TRBV5-5 - -
TGTGCCAGCAGCTTGAACGGGAACAATGAGCAGTTCTTC CASSLNGNNEQFF TRBJ2-1 TRBV11-3 - -
TGTGCCAGCAGCTTACGGCAGGGGCACAATTCACCCCTCCACTTT CASSLRQGHNSPLHF TRBJ1-6 TRBV7-2 - -
TGTGCCAGCAGTGAACTCAGGGTAACTAATGAAAAACTGTTTTTT CASSELRVTNEKLFF TRBJ1-4 TRBV2 - -
TGTGCCATCAGTGAGTCGACAGGGCAAGAGACCCAGTACTTC CAISESTGQETQYF TRBJ2-5 TRBV10-3 TRBD1 once
TGTGCCACCAGTGATCCTCGTAGAGATACGCAGTATTTT CATSDPRRDTQYF TRBJ2-3 TRBV24-1 - -
TGTGCCAGCAGCCAAGAGATCGGGACAGGCGGCTACACCTTC CASSQEIGTGGYTF TRBJ1-2 TRBV14 TRBD1 -
TGTGCCATCAGTGGTGATAGCGGGCAAACTAGCACAGATACGCAGTATTTT CAISGDSGQTSTDTQYF TRBJ2-3 TRBV10-3 TRBD2 -